Sequencing of this T cell receptor (beta chain) was carried out in a study of T cell responses to AZD1222 COVID-19 vaccine. Points from the study as a whole: Seropositive at baseline were only a handful of AZD1222 recipients.

As regards this clone: As yet, its antigen is unknown.

Sequencing used immunoSEQ multiplex PCR; TCRdb keeps in-frame clones, though not all of them. This sample has about 100,000 clones, with 80% to 95% found just once. V lost 2 bases and J lost 5, with 13 bases in between. This CDR3 comprises 14 residues. Germline CDR1 WNHNN, CDR2 SYGVQD (reference sequence). This clonotype was sampled from an adult in good health. The chain uses TRBV10-1 and TRBJ2-7; D call uncertain. The starting material was peripheral blood, obtained on day 0 of AZD1222 vaccination. The CDR3 nucleotides read TGCGCCAGCAGTGAGAGGGTTGGCGACGACGAGCAGTACTTC. It encodes CASSERVGDDEQYF.